This record looks at one T cell receptor beta chain sequence and its context. These data are taken from a study of CD8 T cells in Susac syndrome. Reverse transcription used roughly 0.45 to 1 ug RNA and random hexamers. Amplification of TCR beta CDR3 across 54 Vbeta and 13 Jbeta was performed with immunoSEQ multiplex PCR. In TCRdb, the immunoSEQ multiplex PCR reads were re-called with MiXCR into one record per CDR3 protein. In the table there are about 140,000 distinct CDR3 sequences, nearly 97% of which are singletons. The V gene end was trimmed by 4 bases and the J gene end by 4 bases; junction bases not matched to a gene: 2. Germline assignment: CDR1 MGHRA and CDR2 YSYEKL. The CDR3 runs to 13 residues. Sequencing of TCR beta drew on CD8+ and CD4+ T cells from blood.

The sequence derives from a human donor with Susac syndrome. The sequenced sample was CD4+ T cells from PBMCs. This chain joins TRBV4-1 and TRBJ1-1; 8 positions match TRBD1. The CDR3 DNA follows: TGCGCCAGCAGCCGCACAGGGGGCACTGAAGCTTTCTTT. Protein product: CASSRTGGTEAFF.